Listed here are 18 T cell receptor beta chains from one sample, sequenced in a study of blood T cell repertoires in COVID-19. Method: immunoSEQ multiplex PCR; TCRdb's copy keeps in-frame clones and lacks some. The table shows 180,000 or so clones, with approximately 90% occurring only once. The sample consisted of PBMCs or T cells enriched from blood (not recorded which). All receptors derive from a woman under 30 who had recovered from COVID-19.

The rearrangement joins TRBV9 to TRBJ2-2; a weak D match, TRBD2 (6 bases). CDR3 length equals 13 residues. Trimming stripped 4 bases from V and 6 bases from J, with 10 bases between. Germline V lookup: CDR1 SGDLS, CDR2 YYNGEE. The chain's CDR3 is CASSPTGAGELFF. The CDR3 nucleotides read TGTGCCAGCAGCCCAACGGGGGCCGGGGAGCTGTTTTTT.

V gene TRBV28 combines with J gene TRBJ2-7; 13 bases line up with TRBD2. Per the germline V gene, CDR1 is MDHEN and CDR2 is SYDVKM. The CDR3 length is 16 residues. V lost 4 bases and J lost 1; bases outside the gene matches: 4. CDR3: CASSSGTSGTSYEQYF. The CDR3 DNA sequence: TGTGCCAGCAGTTCGGGGACTAGCGGGACATCCTACGAGCAGTACTTC.

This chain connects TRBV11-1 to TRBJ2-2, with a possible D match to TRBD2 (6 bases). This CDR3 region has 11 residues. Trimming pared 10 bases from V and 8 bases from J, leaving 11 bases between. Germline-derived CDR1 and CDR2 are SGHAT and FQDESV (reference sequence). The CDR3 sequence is CATRGGGELFF. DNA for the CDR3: TGTGCCACCCGCGGAGGGGGGGAGCTGTTTTTT.

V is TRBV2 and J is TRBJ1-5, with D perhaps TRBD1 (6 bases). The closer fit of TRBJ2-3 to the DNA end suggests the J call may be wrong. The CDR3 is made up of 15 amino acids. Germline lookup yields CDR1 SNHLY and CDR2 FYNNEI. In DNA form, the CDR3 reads TGTGCCAGCAGGATCGCTGGGGGCGAGGGTCAGCCCCAGTATTTT. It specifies CASRIAGGEGQPQYF.

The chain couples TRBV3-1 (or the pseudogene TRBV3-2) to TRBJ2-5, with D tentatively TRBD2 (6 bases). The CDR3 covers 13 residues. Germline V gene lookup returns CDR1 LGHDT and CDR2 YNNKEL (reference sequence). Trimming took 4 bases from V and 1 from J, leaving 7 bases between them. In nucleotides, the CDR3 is TGTGCCAGCAGCCTGGGACTCCAAGAGACCCAGTACTTC. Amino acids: CASSLGLQETQYF.

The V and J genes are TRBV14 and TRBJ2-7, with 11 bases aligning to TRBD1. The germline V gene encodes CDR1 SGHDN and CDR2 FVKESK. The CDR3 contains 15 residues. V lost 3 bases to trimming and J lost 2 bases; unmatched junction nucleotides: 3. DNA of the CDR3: TGTGCCAGCAGCCACCCGGGACAGGGGGCCTACGAGCAGTACTTC. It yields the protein CASSHPGQGAYEQYF. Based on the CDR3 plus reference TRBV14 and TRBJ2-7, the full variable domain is EAGVTQFPSHSVIEKGQTVTLRCDPISGHDNLYWYRRVMGKEIKFLLHFVKESKQDESGMPNNRFLAERTGGTYSTLKVQPAELEDSGVYFCASSHPGQGAYEQYFGPGTRLTVT.

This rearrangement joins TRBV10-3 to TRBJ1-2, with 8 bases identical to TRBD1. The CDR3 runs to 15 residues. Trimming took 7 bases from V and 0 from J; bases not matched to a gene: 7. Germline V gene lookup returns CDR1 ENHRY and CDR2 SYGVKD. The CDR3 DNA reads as TGTGCCATCAAACCGACAGGGGAAACTAACTATGGCTACACCTTC. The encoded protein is CAIKPTGETNYGYTF.

CDR3 coding DNA: TGCGCCAGCAGCTTGGTCCAGGCAGGTACGCAGTATTTT. This encodes CASSLVQAGTQYF. The chain joins TRBV5-1 to TRBJ2-3; D call uncertain. The CDR3 has 13 residues. V was trimmed by 0 bases and J by 8 bases, leaving 10 bases between them. Germline V gives CDR1 SGHRS, CDR2 YFSETQ.

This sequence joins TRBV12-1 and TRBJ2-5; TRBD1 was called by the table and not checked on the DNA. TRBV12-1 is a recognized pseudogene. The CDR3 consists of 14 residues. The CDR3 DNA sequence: TGTGCCAGCAGCCTGACAGGGACGGCCGAGACCCAGTACTTC. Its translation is CASSLTGTAETQYF.

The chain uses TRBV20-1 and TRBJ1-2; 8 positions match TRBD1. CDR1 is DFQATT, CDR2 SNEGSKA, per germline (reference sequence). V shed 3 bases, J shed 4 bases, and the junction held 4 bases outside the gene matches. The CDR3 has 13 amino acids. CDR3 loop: CSASDTGGYGYTF. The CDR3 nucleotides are TGCAGTGCTAGTGATACAGGGGGCTATGGCTACACCTTC.

For the CDR3, the DNA is TGTGCCAGCAGGCTCAGTATTAGCAATCAGCCCCAGCATTTT. The encoded protein is CASRLSISNQPQHF. V is TRBV27 and J is TRBJ1-5; D gene unclear. V was cut by 6 bases and J by 0 bases, with 9 bases left in between. This CDR3 contains 14 residues. Germline V lookup: CDR1 MNHEY, CDR2 SMNVEV (reference sequence).

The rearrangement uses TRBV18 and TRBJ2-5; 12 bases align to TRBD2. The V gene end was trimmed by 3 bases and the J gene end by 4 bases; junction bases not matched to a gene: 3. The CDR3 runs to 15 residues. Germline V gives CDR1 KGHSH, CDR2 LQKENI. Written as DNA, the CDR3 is TGTGCCAGCTCACCGACTAGCGGGAGTAGAGAGACCCAGTACTTC. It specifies CASSPTSGSRETQYF.

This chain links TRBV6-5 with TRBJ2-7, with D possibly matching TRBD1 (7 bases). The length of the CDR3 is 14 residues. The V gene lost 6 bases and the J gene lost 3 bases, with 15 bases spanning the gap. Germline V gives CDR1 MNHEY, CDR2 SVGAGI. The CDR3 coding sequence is TGTGCCAGCAGGGGGGGACAGATGGGCTACGAGCAGTACTTC. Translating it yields CASRGGQMGYEQYF.

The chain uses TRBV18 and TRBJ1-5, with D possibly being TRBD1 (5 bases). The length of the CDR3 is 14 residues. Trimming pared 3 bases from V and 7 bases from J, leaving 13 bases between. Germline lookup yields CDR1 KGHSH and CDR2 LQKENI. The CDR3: CASSPIKGKQPQHF. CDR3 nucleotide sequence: TGTGCCAGCTCACCTATTAAGGGGAAACAGCCCCAGCATTTT.

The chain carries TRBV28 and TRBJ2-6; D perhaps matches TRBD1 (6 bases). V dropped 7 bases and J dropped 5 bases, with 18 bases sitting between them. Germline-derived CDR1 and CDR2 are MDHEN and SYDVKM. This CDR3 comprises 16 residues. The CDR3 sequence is CASIGGGQLRANVLTF. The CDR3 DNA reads TGTGCCAGCATCGGCGGAGGACAGCTGAGGGCCAACGTCCTGACTTTC.

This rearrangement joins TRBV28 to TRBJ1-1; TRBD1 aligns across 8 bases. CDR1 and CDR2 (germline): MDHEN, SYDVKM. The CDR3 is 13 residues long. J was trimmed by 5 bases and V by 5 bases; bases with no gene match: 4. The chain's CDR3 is CASSPRQGTEAFF. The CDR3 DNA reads TGTGCCAGCAGTCCAAGACAGGGGACTGAAGCTTTCTTT.

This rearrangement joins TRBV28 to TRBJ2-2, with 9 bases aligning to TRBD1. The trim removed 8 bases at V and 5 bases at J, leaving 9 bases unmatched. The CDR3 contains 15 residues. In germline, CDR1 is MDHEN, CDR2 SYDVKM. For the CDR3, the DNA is TGTGCCAGCTCCTTGGGACAGGGTGGAACCGGGGAGCTGTTTTTT. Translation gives CASSLGQGGTGELFF.

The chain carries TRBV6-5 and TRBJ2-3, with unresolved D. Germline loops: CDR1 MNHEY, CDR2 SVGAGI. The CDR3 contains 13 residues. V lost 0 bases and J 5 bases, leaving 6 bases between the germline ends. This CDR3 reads CASSYSSGDTQYF. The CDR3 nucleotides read TGTGCCAGCAGTTACTCTTCGGGAGATACGCAGTATTTT.